This TCR beta chain stems from a study of a mutant IDH1 vaccine in newly diagnosed glioma. The study, taken as a whole, reports: Vaccine-induced responses were seen in less than 95% of patients, spanning several MHC alleles.

Time point described: week 11, during vaccination. Doses comprised 300 ug of mutant IDH1 20-mer peptide each, plus topical imiquimod. Comment on this clone: Its antigen remains unknown.

TCRdb's copy holds only in-frame clones and misses some; the assay was immunoSEQ multiplex PCR. The repertoire holds around 27,000 clones, with approximately 80% as singletons. Per germline, CDR1 SNHLY and CDR2 FYNNEI. The CDR3 runs to 13 residues. Trimming removed 7 bases at V and 0 bases at J, with 8 bases between. The specimen comprised PBMCs, sampled from a glioma patient whose treatment included an IDH1 peptide vaccine. The genes are TRBV2 and TRBJ2-3; D perhaps matches TRBD1 (6 bases). The receptor comes from a woman between 18 and 29 years old with glioma. The CDR3 DNA reads as TGTGCCAGCAACAGGGTCAGCACAGATACGCAGTATTTT. It yields the protein CASNRVSTDTQYF.